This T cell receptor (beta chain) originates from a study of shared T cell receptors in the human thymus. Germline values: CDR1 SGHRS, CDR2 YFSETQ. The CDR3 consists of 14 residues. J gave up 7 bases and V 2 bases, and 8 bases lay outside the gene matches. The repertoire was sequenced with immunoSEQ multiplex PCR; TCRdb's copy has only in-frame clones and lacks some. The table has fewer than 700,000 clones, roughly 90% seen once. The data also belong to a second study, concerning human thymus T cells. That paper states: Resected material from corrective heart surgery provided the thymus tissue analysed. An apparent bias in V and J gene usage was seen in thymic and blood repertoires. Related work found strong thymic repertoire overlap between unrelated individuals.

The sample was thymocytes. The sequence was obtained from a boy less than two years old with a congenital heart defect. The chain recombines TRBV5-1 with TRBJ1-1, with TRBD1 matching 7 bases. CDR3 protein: CASSFGQVKGEAFF. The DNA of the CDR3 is TGCGCCAGCAGCTTTGGACAGGTAAAGGGTGAAGCTTTCTTT. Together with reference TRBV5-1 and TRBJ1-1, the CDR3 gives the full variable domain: KAGVTQTPRYLIKTRGQQVTLSCSPISGHRSVSWYQQTPGQGLQFLFEYFSETQRNKGNFPGRFSGRQFSNSRSEMNVSTLELGDSALYLCASSFGQVKGEAFFGQGTRLTVV.